This T cell receptor (beta chain) was captured in a study of T cell repertoires in cytomegalovirus infection (dated by TCRdb to the late 2010s). Study-level background: The peptide stimulations were aimed at well-studied HLA-B-restricted epitopes as well as recently identified HLA-C-restricted CMV epitopes, whose presentation resists viral immunomodulation. The HLA type of each donor mattered for the analysis, because public TCR beta signatures pointed to carriage of CMV infection along with the matching HLA type.

On the study overall, not on this receptor specifically: The ex vivo response was dominated by HLA-C-restricted CMV-specific TCR beta clonotypes, which also provided the single most frequent clonotype in two of eight donors. In both this cohort and an independent roughly 350-donor cohort, the cumulative frequency of public TCR beta family members distinguished carriers of CMV infection plus the relevant HLA type.

Sequencing relied on an Illumina HiSeq 1500. TCRdb passed the public sequencing reads through fastp at Q25 and MiXCR, retaining productive beta sequences. Each entry merges the rows of one CDR3 protein and shows their most common DNA and genes. This sample holds about 740,000 distinct CDR3 sequences; around 30% were observed only once. The ten largest clones capture 15% to 20% of the sample. Interpreted using the paper, the treatment or condition label stands for: in vitro stimulation with specific CMV peptide epitopes to enrich CMV-specific T cells. Comments on this clonotype: The antigen it recognizes is unknown. No base qualities exist here, and no much larger clone lies one base off it.

The CDR1 and CDR2 encoded by the germline V gene (reference sequence) are MNHEY and SMNVEV. Reading from cysteine to phenylalanine, the CDR3 counts 13 amino acids. Only CDR3 DNA is held: 39 bases, read in frame from base 1. V is reduced by 5 bases and J by 2 bases, leaving a spacing of 10 bases between them. The sequence links TRBV27 to TRBJ2-7; the D region possibly corresponds to TRBD2 (5 bases align). The receptor was derived from a human donor in good health (CMV status not recorded). Some clones in this sample may be carry-over from other donors' samples. The sample consisted of cultured PBMCs, taken from culture after CMV antigen stimulation. The nucleotide sequence reads TGTGCCAGCAGTGAGACCGGGACCTACGAGCAGTACTTC. It is translated as CASSETGTYEQYF.